The 28 T cell receptor beta chains in this list originate from one sample, sequenced in a study of beta chain features in type 1 diabetes (dated by TCRdb to the late 2010s). Libraries were built with the immunoSEQ multiplex PCR assay. All of the isolated RNA was reverse transcribed with the High Capacity cDNA Reverse Transcription Kit, so expressed TCRB transcripts were sequenced. The table comes from immuneACCESS by way of TCRdb, which keeps in-frame sequences with V and J called. Part of the clones is missing from these tables; in studies checked, under half for an unresolved V gene and the rest for unknown reasons. The sample includes roughly 330,000 clones, with 13% observed a single time. Of the sample, 0.015% falls within the top ten clones. Study-level results and caveats: In all four CD4+ subsets, TCRB CDR3 length was moderately but significantly shorter in type 1 diabetes patients.

Which antigens these TCRs recognize remains unknown. Sequencing input: naive CD4+ T cells from blood. This specimen's cell subset or site label, interpreted: true naive CD4+ T cells. All receptors derive from a young woman with type 1 diabetes.

J is TRBJ2-3 and V is TRBV4-2; TRBD2 is a possible D gene (5 bases). The CDR3 is 17 residues long. Germline loops: CDR1 LGHNA, CDR2 YNFKEQ. V lost 1 base and J 0 bases, leaving 14 bases between the germline ends. The CDR3: CASSQAPSRGSTDTQYF. The CDR3 DNA reads TGTGCCAGCAGCCAAGCCCCTAGCCGAGGGAGCACAGATACGCAGTATTTT.

The chain is built from TRBV14 and TRBJ1-1; D remains ambiguous. CDR3 size: 13 residues. With 2 bases removed from V and 7 bases from J, the gap between germline ends came to 11 bases. Germline V gene data show CDR1 as SGHDN and CDR2 as FVKESK. CDR3 DNA sequence: TGTGCCAGCAGCCAATTCAGGCGCCTTGAAGCTTTCTTT. Translating gives CASSQFRRLEAFF.

This chain joins TRBV11-2 and TRBJ2-2; the D gene is possibly TRBD2 (6 bases). The V end was cut by 6 bases, the J end by 7 bases, with 9 bases between. Germline CDR1 SGHAT, CDR2 FQNNGV. This CDR3 has 12 amino acids. The CDR3 loop reads CASRLRGGELFF. CDR3 in DNA: TGTGCCAGCAGACTGCGGGGCGGGGAGCTGTTTTTT.

The chain combines TRBV29-1 with TRBJ2-1; the D gene is possibly TRBD2 (5 bases). CDR1 SQVTM and CDR2 ANQGSEA come from the germline V gene. The CDR3 runs 13 residues. V lost 8 bases and J 4 bases, leaving 15 bases between the germline ends. CDR3 loop: CSSNGMGYNEQFF. The CDR3 bases are TGCAGCTCCAACGGGATGGGTTACAATGAGCAGTTCTTC.

The J gene is TRBJ2-7, the V gene TRBV30, with 10 bases aligning to TRBD1. The CDR3 covers 13 residues. Trimming at V came to 2 bases and at J to 6 bases, leaving 4 bases not matched to a gene. The germline CDR1 and CDR2 sequences are GTSNPN and SVGIG (reference sequence). The CDR3 reads CAWSYRDRGEQYF. The DNA of the CDR3 is TGTGCCTGGAGTTACCGGGACAGGGGCGAGCAGTACTTC.

This clone was counted only a few times. The chain links TRBV7-9 to TRBJ2-5; D is perhaps TRBD2 (6 bases). The CDR3 totals 15 residues. The ends were cut back, 0 bases at V and 5 bases at J, with 13 bases in the middle. CDR1 and CDR2 (germline): SEHNR, FQNEAQ (reference sequence). The CDR3, as DNA: TGTGCCAGCAGCTTAGCGGGACTCGTGGGGGAGACCCAGTACTTC. As protein: CASSLAGLVGETQYF. The entire variable domain, with the rest obtained from reference TRBV7-9 and TRBJ2-5, is as follows: DTGVSQNPRHKITKRGQNVTFRCDPISEHNRLYWYRQTLGQGPEFLTYFQNEAQLEKSRLLSDRFSAERPKGSFSTLEIQRTEQGDSAMYLCASSLAGLVGETQYFGPGTRLLVL.

This clone was recorded a few times. In the same sample, other DNA sequences code for this CDR3. The chain has TRBV4-3 and TRBJ1-5; 7 nucleotides line up with TRBD1. J gave up 4 bases and V 3 bases, and 0 bases lay outside the gene matches. CDR1 and CDR2 from the germline V gene are LGHNA and YSLEER. This CDR3 spans 13 amino acids. As DNA, the CDR3 is TGCGCCAGCAGCCAGGACAGGAATCAGCCCCAGCATTTT. Encoded protein: CASSQDRNQPQHF.

The chain combines TRBV9 with TRBJ2-2, with 7 bases matching TRBD2. The germline V gene encodes CDR1 SGDLS and CDR2 YYNGEE. This CDR3 is built from 16 residues. The junction had 5 bases not matched to a gene; V was cut back by 2 bases and J by 1 base. In nucleotides, the CDR3 is TGTGCCAGCAGCGTCGCCGCGGGAGAGAACACCGGGGAGCTGTTTTTT. Protein product: CASSVAAGENTGELFF.

In this sample, this clone turned up a few times. CDR3: CASSPEGLTYEQYV. CDR3 DNA: TGTGCCAGCAGCCCGGAGGGACTGACCTACGAGCAGTACGTC. The genes are TRBV5-4 and TRBJ2-7, with D tentatively TRBD2 (6 bases). Trimming cost V 4 bases and J 2 bases, with 13 bases left between them. CDR3 length equals 14 residues. Per germline, CDR1 SGHNT and CDR2 YYREEE (reference sequence).

This clone came up a few times. V and J are TRBV5-4 and TRBJ2-1; 9 bases map to TRBD2. The length of the CDR3 is 14 residues. With 2 bases clipped from V and 8 bases from J, the junction kept 5 bases outside the gene matches. Germline V lookup: CDR1 SGHNT, CDR2 YYREEE (reference sequence). For the CDR3, the DNA is TGTGCCAGCAGCTTTGTTAGCGGGAGATATGAGCAGTTCTTC. It codes for CASSFVSGRYEQFF.

V gene TRBV15 combines with J gene TRBJ2-5; tentatively, D is TRBD1 (5 bases). CDR3 length: 15 residues. Deletions cut 3 bases from V and 0 bases from J, with 11 bases between. CDR1 is LNHNV, CDR2 YYDKDF, per germline (reference sequence). The DNA for the CDR3 is TGTGCCACCAGCAGGGACAACTCGTACCAAGAGACCCAGTACTTC. Protein product: CATSRDNSYQETQYF. Supplemented by reference TRBV15 and TRBJ2-5, the full variable domain reads DAMVIQNPRYQVTQFGKPVTLSCSQTLNHNVMYWYQQKSSQAPKLLFHYYDKDFNNEADTPDNFQSRRPNTSFCFLDIRSPGLGDTAMYLCATSRDNSYQETQYFGPGTRLLVL.

V usage is TRBV11-3 and J usage is TRBJ2-7, with 7 bases fitting TRBD2. The trim removed 2 bases at V and 2 bases at J, leaving 6 bases unmatched. The CDR3 spans 15 residues. Germline values: CDR1 SGHNT, CDR2 YENEEA. The CDR3 sequence is CASSLRSGDTYEQYF. The DNA of the CDR3 is TGTGCCAGCAGCTTACGGAGCGGGGATACCTACGAGCAGTACTTC.

The CDR3 reads CASTKKIGETQYF. As DNA, the CDR3 is TGTGCCAGCACTAAAAAAATCGGGGAGACCCAGTACTTC. J is TRBJ2-5 and V is TRBV25-1; D not certain. Trimming took off 7 bases at V and 5 bases at J, with 14 bases between the two ends. Germline V gives CDR1 MGHDK, CDR2 SYGVNS. This CDR3 is built from 13 residues.

A few counts support this clone. V gene TRBV7-2 combines with J gene TRBJ2-3; 10 nucleotides align to TRBD2. The CDR3 extends over 18 amino acids. From germline, CDR1 is SGHTA and CDR2 FQGNSA. The junction had 8 bases not matched to a gene; V was cut back by 0 bases and J by 2 bases. The DNA for the CDR3 is TGTGCCAGCAGCTTAGCAATTCTCGGACTAGCGGACACAGATACGCAGTATTTT. This sequence encodes CASSLAILGLADTDTQYF. The full variable domain, its missing parts supplied by reference TRBV7-2 and TRBJ2-3, is GAGVSQSPSNKVTEKGKDVELRCDPISGHTALYWYRQSLGQGLEFLIYFQGNSAPDKSGLPSDRFSAERTGGSVSTLTIQRTQQEDSAVYLCASSLAILGLADTDTQYFGPGTRLTVL.

The chain links TRBV4-2 to TRBJ2-7, with D possibly matching TRBD2 (5 bases). In germline, CDR1 is LGHNA, CDR2 YNFKEQ. The CDR3 is made up of 13 amino acids. V gave up 4 bases and J gave up 5 bases, with 12 bases separating them. The CDR3 sequence is CASSREFSNEQYF. The CDR3 nucleotides read TGTGCCAGCAGCCGGGAGTTTAGCAACGAGCAGTACTTC.

The rearrangement uses TRBV4-1 and TRBJ2-1; 14 nucleotides agree with TRBD2. This CDR3 region has 16 residues. V trimming: 4 bases; J trimming: 7 bases; junction bases outside the gene matches: 6. Germline V gene lookup returns CDR1 MGHRA and CDR2 YSYEKL. CDR3 in amino acids: CASSPRTSGRLNEQFF. In DNA form, the CDR3 reads TGCGCCAGCAGCCCGAGGACTAGCGGGAGGCTGAATGAGCAGTTCTTC.

This clone was observed a few times. The CDR3 DNA is TGTGCCACCAGCAGAGTCCGGGACAGTTCGAACTATGGCTACACCTTC. It codes for CATSRVRDSSNYGYTF. J is TRBJ1-2 and V is TRBV15; 7 positions agree with TRBD1. CDR1 and CDR2 from the germline V gene are LNHNV and YYDKDF (reference sequence). The CDR3 is 16 amino acids. V shed 1 base, J shed 2 bases, and the junction held 7 bases outside the gene matches.

There are a few counts of this clone. The chain uses TRBV9 and TRBJ2-1; perhaps TRBD2 as D (6 bases). Germline CDR1 reads SGDLS; CDR2 reads YYNGEE. The CDR3 loop spans 17 amino acids. V lost 4 bases, J lost 3 bases, and 20 bases lay in between. The CDR3 protein is CASSLQRAGENYNEQFF. The CDR3 DNA follows: TGTGCCAGCAGCCTCCAGCGGGCCGGAGAAAACTACAATGAGCAGTTCTTC.

The chain links TRBV5-1 to TRBJ2-3; TRBD1 matches at 7 bases. Germline V lookup: CDR1 SGHRS, CDR2 YFSETQ. This CDR3 contains 12 residues. Trimming at V came to 4 bases and at J to 6 bases, leaving 2 bases not matched to a gene. Here the CDR3 reads CASSQQGDTQYF. CDR3 DNA sequence: TGCGCCAGCAGCCAACAGGGGGATACGCAGTATTTT.

This clone has just a few counts. V is TRBV6-5 and J is TRBJ1-4; no definite D call. CDR3 length: 14 residues. The germline CDR1 and CDR2 sequences are MNHEY and SVGAGI. Trimming took off 0 bases at V and 3 bases at J, with 5 bases between the two ends. CDR3 sequence (DNA): TGTGCCAGCAGTTACTCACGGTCTAATGAAAAACTGTTTTTT. Encoded protein: CASSYSRSNEKLFF.

The V gene is TRBV30, the J gene TRBJ2-2; TRBD2 agrees at 7 bases. The CDR3 runs to 15 residues. Trimming took 0 bases from V and 3 from J; bases not matched to a gene: 4. Germline V lookup: CDR1 GTSNPN, CDR2 SVGIG (reference sequence). The CDR3 here is CAWSVGGSYTGELFF. CDR3 sequence (DNA): TGTGCCTGGAGTGTAGGCGGGAGTTACACCGGGGAGCTGTTTTTT.

The rearrangement joins TRBV7-9 to TRBJ2-6; D might be TRBD1 (5 bases). CDR1 and CDR2 (germline): SEHNR, FQNEAQ (reference sequence). The germline V and J ends were trimmed by 9 bases and 0 bases, with 15 bases remaining between them. The CDR3 loop spans 16 amino acids. This chain's CDR3 is CASPMTASSGANVLTF. The DNA for the CDR3 is TGTGCCAGTCCGATGACAGCCAGCTCTGGGGCCAACGTCCTGACTTTC.

The chain links TRBV7-2 to TRBJ2-1, with 7 bases identical to TRBD2. The germline V gene has CDR1 SGHTA and CDR2 FQGNSA. CDR3 length equals 12 residues. Trimming cost V 1 base and J 12 bases; bases outside gene matches: 3. In DNA, the CDR3 is TGTGCCAGCAGCTTAGTCAGGGAGGGGCAGTTCTTC. Amino acids: CASSLVREGQFF.

This clone turned up a few times. V and J are TRBV28 and TRBJ2-3, with a possible D match to TRBD1 (5 bases). With 2 bases removed from V and 0 bases from J, the gap between germline ends came to 9 bases. Germline CDR1 MDHEN, CDR2 SYDVKM. There are 15 residues in the CDR3. The CDR3 loop reads CASSLRTPSTDTQYF. The CDR3, as DNA: TGTGCCAGCAGTTTACGGACACCTAGCACAGATACGCAGTATTTT. Filled out from reference TRBV28 and TRBJ2-3, the complete variable domain reads DVKVTQSSRYLVKRTGEKVFLECVQDMDHENMFWYRQDPGLGLRLIYFSYDVKMKEKGDIPEGYSVSREKKERFSLILESASTNQTSMYLCASSLRTPSTDTQYFGPGTRLTVL.

The chain joins TRBV5-6 to TRBJ1-1, with D perhaps matching TRBD1 (6 bases). The V gene's germline CDR1 is SGHDT and CDR2 YYEEEE. This CDR3 is 15 amino acids long. Deletions cut 0 bases from V and 5 bases from J, with 14 bases between. This chain's CDR3 is CASSLAAGARTEAFF. The CDR3 DNA reads as TGTGCCAGCAGCTTGGCCGCGGGGGCGAGGACTGAAGCTTTCTTT.

V is TRBV19 and J is TRBJ1-5; D gene ambiguous. Germline loops: CDR1 LNHDA, CDR2 SQIVND (reference sequence). The CDR3 runs 13 residues. The germline V and J ends were trimmed by 7 bases and 6 bases, with 13 bases remaining between them. Here the CDR3 DNA reads TGTGCCAGTACCATCCGGGGAGGTCAGCCCCAGCATTTT. Its protein product is CASTIRGGQPQHF.

The V call is TRBV13, the J call TRBJ2-7; D not certain. This CDR3 spans 16 amino acids. V dropped 0 bases and J dropped 2 bases, with 14 bases sitting between them. Germline V lookup: CDR1 PRHDT, CDR2 FYEKMQ (reference sequence). The CDR3 spells CASSLGLSPGPYEQYF. The DNA of the CDR3 is TGTGCCAGCAGCTTAGGCCTCTCCCCAGGCCCCTACGAGCAGTACTTC.

The chain employs TRBV19 and TRBJ2-1; 8 bases are shared with TRBD1. Germline V gene lookup returns CDR1 LNHDA and CDR2 SQIVND (reference sequence). V gave up 6 bases and J gave up 0 bases; unmatched junction bases: 7. The CDR3 is 16 amino acids. The CDR3 bases are TGTGCCAGTAGGGACAGGGCCCTGAACTCCTACAATGAGCAGTTCTTC. Its protein product is CASRDRALNSYNEQFF.